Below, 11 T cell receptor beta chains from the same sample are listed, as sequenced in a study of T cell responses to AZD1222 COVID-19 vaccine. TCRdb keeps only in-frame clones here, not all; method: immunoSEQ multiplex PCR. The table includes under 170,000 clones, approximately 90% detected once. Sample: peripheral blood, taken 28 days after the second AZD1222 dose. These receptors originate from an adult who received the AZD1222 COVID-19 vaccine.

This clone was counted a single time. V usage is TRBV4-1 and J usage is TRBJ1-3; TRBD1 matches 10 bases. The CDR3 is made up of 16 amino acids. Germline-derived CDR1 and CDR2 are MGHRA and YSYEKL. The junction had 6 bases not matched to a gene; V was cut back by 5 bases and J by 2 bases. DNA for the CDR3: TGCGCCAGCAGCGAGGGACAGGGGATAGCTGGAAACACCATATATTTT. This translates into CASSEGQGIAGNTIYF.

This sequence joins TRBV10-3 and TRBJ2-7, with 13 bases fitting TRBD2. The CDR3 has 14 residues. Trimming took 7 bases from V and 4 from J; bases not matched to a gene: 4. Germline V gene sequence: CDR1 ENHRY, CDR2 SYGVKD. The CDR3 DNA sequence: TGTGCCATCACCGGGACTAGCGGGAATTACGAGCAGTACTTC. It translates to CAITGTSGNYEQYF.

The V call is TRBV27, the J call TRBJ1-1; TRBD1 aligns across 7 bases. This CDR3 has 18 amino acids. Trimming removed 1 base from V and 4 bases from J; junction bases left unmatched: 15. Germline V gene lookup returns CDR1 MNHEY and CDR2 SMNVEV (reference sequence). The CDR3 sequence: CASSLLKTGTIFGTEAFF. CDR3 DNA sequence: TGTGCCAGCAGTTTATTGAAGACAGGGACTATTTTTGGCACTGAAGCTTTCTTT.

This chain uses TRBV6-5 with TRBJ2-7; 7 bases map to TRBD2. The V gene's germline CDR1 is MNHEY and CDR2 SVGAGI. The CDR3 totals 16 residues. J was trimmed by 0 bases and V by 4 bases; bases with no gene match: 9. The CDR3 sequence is CASSSSGTKNSYEQYF. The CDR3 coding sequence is TGTGCCAGCAGTTCATCCGGGACTAAAAACTCCTACGAGCAGTACTTC.

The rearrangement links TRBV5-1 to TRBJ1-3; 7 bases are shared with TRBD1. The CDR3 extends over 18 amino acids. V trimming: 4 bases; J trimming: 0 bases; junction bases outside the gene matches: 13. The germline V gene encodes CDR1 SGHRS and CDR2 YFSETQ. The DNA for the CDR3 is TGCGCCAGCAGCCCCCGACAGGGAAACCTACTCTCTGGAAACACCATATATTTT. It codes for CASSPRQGNLLSGNTIYF.

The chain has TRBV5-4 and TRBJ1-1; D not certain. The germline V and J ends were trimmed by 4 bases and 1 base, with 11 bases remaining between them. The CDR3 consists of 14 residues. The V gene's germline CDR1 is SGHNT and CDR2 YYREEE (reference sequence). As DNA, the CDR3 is TGTGCCAGCAGCCCCCAACAGCCGAACACTGAAGCTTTCTTT. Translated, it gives CASSPQQPNTEAFF.

Here the CDR3 DNA reads TGTGCCAGCAGTGAACTAGCGGGAGACCCGAACGAGCAGTACTTC. Its translation: CASSELAGDPNEQYF. The V and J genes are TRBV6-1 and TRBJ2-7; TRBD2 matches at 10 bases. V lost 2 bases to trimming and J lost 5 bases; unmatched junction nucleotides: 6. Germline assignment: CDR1 MNHNS and CDR2 SASEGT. The CDR3 is 15 amino acids.

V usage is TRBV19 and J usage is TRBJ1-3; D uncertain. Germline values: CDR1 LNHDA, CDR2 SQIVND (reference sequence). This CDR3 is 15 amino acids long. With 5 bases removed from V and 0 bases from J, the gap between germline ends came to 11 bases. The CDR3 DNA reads TGTGCCAGTAGTGTTCCGGGAAGCTCTGGAAACACCATATATTTT. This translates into CASSVPGSSGNTIYF.

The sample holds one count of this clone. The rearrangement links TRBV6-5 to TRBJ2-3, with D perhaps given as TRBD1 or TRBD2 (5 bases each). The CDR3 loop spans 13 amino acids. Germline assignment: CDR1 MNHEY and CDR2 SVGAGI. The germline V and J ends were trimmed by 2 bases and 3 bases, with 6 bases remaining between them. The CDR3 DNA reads TGTGCCAGCAGTTACGGGGGAACAGATACGCAGTATTTT. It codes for CASSYGGTDTQYF.

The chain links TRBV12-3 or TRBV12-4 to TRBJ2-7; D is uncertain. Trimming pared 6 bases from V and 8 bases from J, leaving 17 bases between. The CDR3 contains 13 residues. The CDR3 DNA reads TGTGCCAGCAGACGGACGGGCCCCCTCAAGCAGTACTTC. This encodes CASRRTGPLKQYF.

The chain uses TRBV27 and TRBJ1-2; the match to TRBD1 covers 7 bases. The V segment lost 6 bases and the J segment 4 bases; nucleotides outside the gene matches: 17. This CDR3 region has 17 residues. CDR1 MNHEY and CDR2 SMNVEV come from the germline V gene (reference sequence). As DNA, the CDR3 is TGTGCCAGCAGCCCCTCTTCATCCGGGACAGTCAGCTATGGCTACACCTTC. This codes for CASSPSSSGTVSYGYTF.